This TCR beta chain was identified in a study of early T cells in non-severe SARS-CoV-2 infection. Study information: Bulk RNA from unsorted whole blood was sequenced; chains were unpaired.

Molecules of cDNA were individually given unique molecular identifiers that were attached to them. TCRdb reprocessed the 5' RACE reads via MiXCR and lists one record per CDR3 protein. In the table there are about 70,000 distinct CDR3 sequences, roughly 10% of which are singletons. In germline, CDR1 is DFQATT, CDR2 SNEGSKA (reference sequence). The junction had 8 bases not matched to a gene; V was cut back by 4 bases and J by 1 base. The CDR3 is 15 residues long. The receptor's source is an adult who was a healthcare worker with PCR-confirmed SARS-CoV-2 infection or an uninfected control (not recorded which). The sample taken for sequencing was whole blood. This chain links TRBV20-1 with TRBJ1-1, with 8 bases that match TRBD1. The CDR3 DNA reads TGCAGTGCTACAGGACAGGGAGTGGGGAACACTGAAGCTTTCTTT. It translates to CSATGQGVGNTEAFF.